One and the same sample provided the 10 T cell receptor beta chains below, sequenced in a study of blood T cell repertoires in COVID-19. Sequenced by immunoSEQ multiplex PCR; TCRdb stores in-frame clones only, minus some. The table shows tens of thousands of clones, with roughly 78% occurring only once. The sequencing sample was made of peripheral blood. The receptors here all came from a human donor in a cohort sampled during active COVID-19.

The CDR3 sequence: CASSRGANEKLFF. CDR3 nucleotides: TGTGCCAGCAGTAGGGGTGCTAATGAAAAACTGTTTTTT. The genes are TRBV27 and TRBJ1-4; D might be TRBD1 (5 bases). The CDR3 consists of 13 residues. The ends were cut back, 5 bases at V and 3 bases at J, with 7 bases in the middle. Germline loops: CDR1 MNHEY, CDR2 SMNVEV (reference sequence).

The gene calls are TRBV30 and TRBJ1-5; TRBD1 matches 9 bases. The CDR3 extends over 14 amino acids. The V and J ends lost 5 bases and 0 bases, in that order; junction bases with no gene match: 2. Germline V lookup: CDR1 GTSNPN, CDR2 SVGIG (reference sequence). CDR3 nucleotide sequence: TGTGCCTGGGGGACAGGGTATAGCAATCAGCCCCAGCATTTT. This sequence encodes CAWGTGYSNQPQHF. The entire variable domain, with the rest obtained from reference TRBV30 and TRBJ1-5, is as follows: SQTIHQWPATLVQPVGSPLSLECTVEGTSNPNLYWYRQAAGRGLQLLFYSVGIGQISSEVPQNLSASRPQDRQFILSSKKLLLSDSGFYLCAWGTGYSNQPQHFGDGTRLSIL.

This chain joins TRBV28 and TRBJ1-6, with D unresolved. Between the trimmed V and J ends, which lost 6 bases and 10 bases, there was a span of 10 bases. CDR3 length: 12 residues. The germline V gene has CDR1 MDHEN and CDR2 SYDVKM. The CDR3 spells CASSEVRSPLHF. CDR3 DNA: TGTGCCAGCAGCGAGGTGCGATCACCCCTCCACTTT. The whole variable domain, remainder taken from reference TRBV28 and TRBJ1-6, is DVKVTQSSRYLVKRTGEKVFLECVQDMDHENMFWYRQDPGLGLRLIYFSYDVKMKEKGDIPEGYSVSREKKERFSLILESASTNQTSMYLCASSEVRSPLHFGNGTRLTVT.

The chain uses TRBV7-3 and TRBJ1-1; weak D call: TRBD1 (5 bases). The CDR3 covers 18 residues. CDR1 and CDR2 from the germline V gene are SGHTA and FQGTGA. With 0 bases removed from V and 4 bases from J, the gap between germline ends came to 21 bases. This chain's CDR3 is CASSLTGSGGALGTEAFF. The CDR3 coding sequence is TGTGCCAGCAGCTTAACGGGCTCGGGAGGGGCCCTGGGCACTGAAGCTTTCTTT.

The chain is built from TRBV18 and TRBJ2-1; tentative D call: TRBD2 (5 bases). CDR1 and CDR2 from the germline V gene are KGHSH and LQKENI. Trimming cost V 2 bases and J 6 bases, with 17 bases left between them. The CDR3 length is 16 residues. CDR3 residues: CASSPSPLIEGNEQFF. The CDR3 DNA sequence: TGTGCCAGCTCACCATCCCCCCTCATAGAGGGCAATGAGCAGTTCTTC.

In this sample, this clone turned up a few times. The chain uses TRBV19 and TRBJ1-1; tentative D call: TRBD1 (5 bases). V was clipped by 4 bases and J by 5 bases, with 17 bases between them. The CDR3 loop spans 15 amino acids. Germline CDR1 and CDR2: LNHDA and SQIVND (reference sequence). The CDR3 bases are TGTGCCAGTAGTAGCCAGGGAGGGCTGGGGACTGAAGCTTTCTTT. Protein: CASSSQGGLGTEAFF.

CDR3 amino acids: CASRGLAGNEQFF. Written as DNA, the CDR3 is TGTGCCAGCAGGGGACTAGCGGGGAATGAGCAGTTCTTC. The chain has TRBV11-3 and TRBJ2-1, with 13 bases identical to TRBD2. Germline V lookup: CDR1 SGHNT, CDR2 YENEEA. J was trimmed by 7 bases and V by 6 bases; bases with no gene match: 0. The CDR3 is made up of 13 amino acids.

This chain connects TRBV3-1 (or the pseudogene TRBV3-2) to TRBJ2-1; D gene uncertain. The germline V gene has CDR1 LGHDT and CDR2 YNNKEL (reference sequence). This CDR3 has 11 residues. V lost 3 bases and J lost 8, with 5 bases in between. The CDR3 nucleotides are TGTGCCAGCAGCCAGTCGGATGAGCAGTTCTTC. Translated, it gives CASSQSDEQFF.

This sequence joins TRBV27 and TRBJ2-7; 7 nucleotides match TRBD2. CDR3 length: 13 amino acids. V shed 5 bases and J 3 bases; nucleotides not matched to a gene: 4. In germline, CDR1 is MNHEY, CDR2 SMNVEV (reference sequence). CDR3 DNA: TGTGCCAGCAGTGCCGGGAGGTTCTACGAGCAGTACTTC. This encodes CASSAGRFYEQYF.

The chain links TRBV27 to TRBJ1-6, with D perhaps TRBD1 (5 bases). V was trimmed by 3 bases and J by 10 bases, leaving 7 bases between them. The CDR3 totals 12 residues. The germline CDR1 and CDR2 sequences are MNHEY and SMNVEV (reference sequence). DNA of the CDR3: TGTGCCAGCAGTTTTCAGGGCTCACCCCTCCACTTT. Residues: CASSFQGSPLHF.